The clone carrying this T cell receptor beta chain was observed a handful of times. Amplifying TCR beta CDR3 involved multiplex PCR carried out with 32 V and 13 J primers. TCRdb recomputed calls from the multiplex PCR reads with MiXCR, one row per CDR3 protein. The repertoire has approximately 21,000 distinct CDR3 sequences, around 30% of them found once; the top ten carry about 4.6%. These data belong to a study of immune heterogeneity within non-small cell lung tumors. Bulk tumor genomic DNA (approximately 570 ng per sample) served as template. Biopsies that were spaced far apart were taken, several per primary tumor, during surgery. Untreated, newly diagnosed non-small cell lung cancer patients underwent curative surgery. Germline lookup yields CDR1 LNHDA and CDR2 SQIVND (reference sequence). V was cut by 7 bases and J by 0 bases, with 24 bases left in between. The length of the CDR3 is 18 residues.

The receptor's source is a middle-aged man with non-small cell lung cancer. The genes are TRBV19 and TRBJ1-2; D ambiguous. Specimen: lung tumor tissue. CDR3 protein: CASKRVGHVSTSNYGYTF. The CDR3 nucleotides are TGTGCCAGTAAGAGAGTAGGTCATGTATCAACTTCTAACTATGGCTACACCTTC.